Listed here are 3 T cell receptor beta chains from one sample, sequenced in a study of blood T cell repertoires in COVID-19. The repertoire was sequenced with immunoSEQ multiplex PCR; TCRdb's copy has only in-frame clones and lacks some. The sample records tens of thousands of clones, approximately 92% being singletons. Sequenced input: peripheral blood. Receptors were obtained from a woman aged 50 to 60 with active COVID-19.

A single count supports this clone. The chain recombines TRBV6-5 with TRBJ1-6, with 9 bases identical to TRBD1. V gave up 5 bases and J gave up 10 bases; unmatched junction bases: 9. Germline CDR1 reads MNHEY; CDR2 reads SVGAGI. The CDR3 is 15 amino acids. The CDR3 region is CASSPGNRGHSPLHF. CDR3 bases: TGTGCCAGCAGTCCGGGCAACAGGGGGCACTCACCCCTCCACTTT.

In this sample, this clone turned up once. The gene calls are TRBV28 and TRBJ2-3, with TRBD2 identical over 11 bases. Germline assignment: CDR1 MDHEN and CDR2 SYDVKM. After removal of 3 bases from V and 4 bases from J, the junction contained 3 bases not matched to a gene. The CDR3 totals 15 residues. The chain's CDR3 is CASSFSGRAADTQYF. CDR3 nucleotide sequence: TGTGCCAGCAGTTTTAGCGGGAGGGCCGCAGATACGCAGTATTTT.

The chain couples TRBV11-2 to TRBJ1-2, with a weak D call TRBD1 (5 bases). V was pared by 1 base and J by 6 bases, with 12 bases between. This CDR3 region has 14 residues. CDR1 and CDR2 from the germline V gene are SGHAT and FQNNGV. CDR3 nucleotide sequence: TGTGCCAGCAGCTTAGTAGTAGCGGGGGATGGCTACACCTTC. As protein: CASSLVVAGDGYTF.